This TCR beta chain derives from a study of blood T cell repertoires in COVID-19. The CDR3 length is 17 residues. The junction had 9 bases not matched to a gene; V was cut back by 4 bases and J by 0 bases. Per the germline V gene, CDR1 is SEHNR and CDR2 is FQNEAQ (reference sequence). Participant-given clinical history determined each cohort assignment. The assay was immunoSEQ multiplex PCR, and TCRdb's table has in-frame clones only and misses some. The table lists about 270,000 clones, about 88% of them singletons, with about 3% in the top ten. This receptor was identified in a woman in her forties or fifties who had recovered from COVID-19. Source material: PBMCs or T cells enriched from blood (not recorded which). The J gene is TRBJ2-5, the V gene TRBV7-9, with 9 nucleotides matching TRBD1. The CDR3: CASSSRWDRADQETQYF. CDR3 nucleotide sequence: TGTGCCAGCAGCTCCAGATGGGACAGGGCAGACCAAGAGACCCAGTACTTC.